Below, 11 T cell receptor beta chains from the same sample are listed, as sequenced in a study of T cell responses to AZD1222 COVID-19 vaccine. Produced via immunoSEQ multiplex PCR; TCRdb's table is partial and in-frame only. Found here are around 100,000 clones, 93% of them singletons; the top ten hold approximately 5%. The sample was peripheral blood, taken on day 0 of AZD1222 vaccination. The receptors derive from an adult in good health.

The DNA of the CDR3 is TGTGCCAGCAGCCAGGGACTCCACTACGAGCAGTACTTC. The encoded protein is CASSQGLHYEQYF. This chain connects TRBV4-2 to TRBJ2-7, with D perhaps matching TRBD2 (6 bases). CDR1 LGHNA and CDR2 YNFKEQ come from the germline V gene. CDR3 length equals 13 residues. The V and J ends lost 3 bases and 3 bases respectively, with 9 bases between them.

The genes are TRBV28 and TRBJ2-1; no clear D gene. CDR1 is MDHEN, CDR2 SYDVKM, per germline. This CDR3 contains 12 residues. Trimming removed 1 base at V and 6 bases at J, with 4 bases between. This chain's CDR3 is CASSLYANEQFF. As DNA, the CDR3 is TGTGCCAGCAGTTTATATGCCAATGAGCAGTTCTTC.

This chain links TRBV5-4 with TRBJ1-4; D is unclear. Per germline, CDR1 SGHNT and CDR2 YYREEE (reference sequence). CDR3 length: 16 amino acids. Trimming took 4 bases from V and 0 from J, leaving 13 bases between them. CDR3 nucleotide sequence: TGTGCCAGCAGCGCCGGCAATGCGGCAACTAATGAAAAACTGTTTTTT. Encoded protein: CASSAGNAATNEKLFF.

The chain employs TRBV11-2 and TRBJ2-7, with D hard to call. Germline loops: CDR1 SGHAT, CDR2 FQNNGV. V dropped 5 bases and J dropped 2 bases, with 13 bases sitting between them. The CDR3 sequence is 14 residues long. CDR3 sequence: CASSPLRATYEQYF. CDR3 in DNA: TGTGCCAGCAGCCCACTTAGGGCGACCTACGAGCAGTACTTC.

This clone was found a few times. V usage is TRBV7-2 and J usage is TRBJ2-5; TRBD2 might be the D (5 bases). Trimming took off 6 bases at V and 0 bases at J, with 11 bases between the two ends. CDR3 length equals 14 residues. Germline CDR1 and CDR2: SGHTA and FQGNSA. CDR3 sequence reads: CASRQAAYQETQYF. The CDR3 nucleotides read TGTGCCAGCAGACAAGCGGCGTACCAAGAGACCCAGTACTTC.

In this sample, this clone turned up once. The rearrangement links TRBV19 to TRBJ2-1; D may correspond to TRBD1 or TRBD2 (7 bases each). The V gene lost 5 bases and the J gene lost 8 bases, with 10 bases spanning the gap. This CDR3 has 12 residues. Germline V gene data show CDR1 as LNHDA and CDR2 as SQIVND (reference sequence). The CDR3 DNA sequence: TGTGCCAGTAGTCAGGGGGGGGATGAGCAGTTCTTC. It codes for CASSQGGDEQFF.

In its sample, this clone was seen once. The identical CDR3 is also encoded by other nucleotide sequences in the sample. The rearrangement joins TRBV6-5 to TRBJ2-5; D is unclear. CDR3 length: 12 residues. Germline V gene sequence: CDR1 MNHEY, CDR2 SVGAGI. V shed 0 bases and J shed 5 bases, with 4 bases lying between them. CDR3 region: CASSYSRETQYF. The CDR3 DNA sequence: TGTGCCAGCAGTTACTCGCGGGAGACCCAGTACTTC.

In its sample, this clone is medium-sized. The chain uses TRBV5-1 and TRBJ2-5, with 7 bases identical to TRBD2. The CDR3 is made up of 14 amino acids. Germline V gives CDR1 SGHRS, CDR2 YFSETQ. V was clipped by 7 bases and J by 4 bases; unmatched bases: 10. CDR3 loop: CASERGSGGETQYF. The DNA for the CDR3 is TGCGCCAGCGAGCGCGGGAGCGGCGGAGAGACCCAGTACTTC.

The rearrangement uses TRBV19 and TRBJ1-4; D gene ambiguous. V lost 6 bases to trimming and J lost 8 bases, with 16 bases between them. Per the germline V gene, CDR1 is LNHDA and CDR2 is SQIVND (reference sequence). There are 14 residues in the CDR3. DNA of the CDR3: TGTGCCAGTAGCCGGTTGAGGGAAGAGGAAAAACTGTTTTTT. Translating gives CASSRLREEEKLFF.

This chain connects TRBV2 to TRBJ2-7, with TRBD1 as a possible D gene (5 bases). This CDR3 comprises 13 residues. The germline V gene has CDR1 SNHLY and CDR2 FYNNEI. V was shortened by 8 bases and J by 3 bases, with 14 bases between the two germline ends. The CDR3 protein is CASSMDTRYEQYF. The CDR3 DNA follows: TGTGCCAGCTCGATGGACACCCGCTACGAGCAGTACTTC.

Remarks on this clone: Other DNA sequences of this sample code for an identical CDR3. V gene TRBV7-9 combines with J gene TRBJ2-7; D is undetermined. V lost 3 bases and J 3 bases, leaving 9 bases between the germline ends. This CDR3 is 13 amino acids long. Per the germline V gene, CDR1 is SEHNR and CDR2 is FQNEAQ (reference sequence). The CDR3 region has the DNA TGTGCCAGCAGCTTGGGCCAGTTCTACGAGCAGTACTTC. It specifies CASSLGQFYEQYF.